The 15 T cell receptor beta chains below all came from one sample that was sequenced in a study of T cell changes during pregnancy in multiple sclerosis. Here immunoSEQ multiplex PCR was the method, and the copy in TCRdb shows in-frame clones only, minus some. The sample shows around 44,000 clones, roughly 92% of them seen only once. The sample consisted of peripheral blood. The receptor set was obtained from a female donor with multiple sclerosis, enrolled in a pregnancy study.

The V and J genes are TRBV7-3 and TRBJ2-2; D is undetermined. There are 14 residues in the CDR3. Germline CDR1 reads SGHTA; CDR2 reads FQGTGA. Trimming took 7 bases from V and 1 from J, leaving 10 bases between them. CDR3: CASTPARNTGELFF. CDR3 nucleotides: TGTGCCAGCACCCCAGCGAGGAACACCGGGGAGCTGTTTTTT.

The V call is TRBV19, the J call TRBJ2-3, with unresolved D. V was cut by 8 bases and J by 1 base, with 10 bases left in between. This CDR3 has 13 amino acids. The germline CDR1 and CDR2 sequences are LNHDA and SQIVND (reference sequence). CDR3 sequence reads: CASVSARTDTQYF. Written as DNA, the CDR3 is TGTGCCAGTGTATCCGCCCGCACAGATACGCAGTATTTT. Full variable domain (rest looked up from reference TRBV19 and TRBJ2-3): DGGITQSPKYLFRKEGQNVTLSCEQNLNHDAMYWYRQDPGQGLRLIYYSQIVNDFQKGDIAEGYSVSREKKESFPLTVTSAQKNPTAFYLCASVSARTDTQYFGPGTRLTVL.

The rearrangement links TRBV28 to TRBJ2-1, with D possibly matching TRBD2 (6 bases). The V gene's germline CDR1 is MDHEN and CDR2 SYDVKM. The CDR3 sequence is 16 residues long. V lost 5 bases, J lost 1 base, and 15 bases lay in between. The CDR3 region is CASSGLAPLSYNEQFF. CDR3 nucleotide sequence: TGTGCCAGCAGTGGGCTAGCGCCTCTTTCCTACAATGAGCAGTTCTTC.

The rearrangement uses TRBV5-1 and TRBJ2-7, with 16 bases that match TRBD2. In germline, CDR1 is SGHRS, CDR2 YFSETQ. V gave up 10 bases and J gave up 2 bases; unmatched junction bases: 9. There are 16 residues in the CDR3. Here the CDR3 DNA reads TGCGCCCGTCGACCGGGACTAGCGGGAGGGCCCTACGAGCAGTACTTC. Its protein product is CARRPGLAGGPYEQYF.

This chain links TRBV13 with TRBJ2-1; no reliable D call. The CDR3 consists of 12 residues. Trimming took 4 bases from V and 6 from J, leaving 7 bases between them. Germline CDR1 is PRHDT and CDR2 is FYEKMQ (reference sequence). CDR3 in amino acids: CASSWEGNEQFF. The CDR3 nucleotides are TGTGCCAGCAGCTGGGAAGGCAATGAGCAGTTCTTC. The full variable domain, its missing parts supplied by reference TRBV13 and TRBJ2-1, is AAGVIQSPRHLIKEKRETATLKCYPIPRHDTVYWYQQGPGQDPQFLISFYEKMQSDKGSIPDRFSAQQFSDYHSELNMSSLELGDSALYFCASSWEGNEQFFGPGTRLTVL.

In its sample, this clone was seen once. The chain couples TRBV18 to TRBJ1-1, with 9 bases identical to TRBD1. Germline loops: CDR1 KGHSH, CDR2 LQKENI. This CDR3 comprises 12 residues. V gave up 5 bases and J gave up 6 bases; unmatched junction bases: 1. CDR3 region: CASSDRGSEAFF. The CDR3 DNA reads as TGTGCCAGCTCAGACAGGGGGTCTGAAGCTTTCTTT.

The chain has TRBV7-3 and TRBJ2-1; D unclear. V shed 3 bases and J shed 0 bases, with 9 bases lying between them. Germline values: CDR1 SGHTA, CDR2 FQGTGA. The CDR3 runs 15 residues. CDR3 loop: CASSFTRSSYNEQFF. The CDR3 bases are TGTGCCAGCAGCTTTACCCGGAGCTCCTACAATGAGCAGTTCTTC.

The CDR3 nucleotides read TGCGCCAGCAGCCAAGTCTGGGGCAGGGATAGCGAGCAGTACTTC. Translated, it gives CASSQVWGRDSEQYF. The rearrangement links TRBV4-3 to TRBJ2-7; perhaps TRBD1 as D (5 bases). The CDR3 runs 15 residues. Germline loops: CDR1 LGHNA, CDR2 YSLEER. Trimming took 1 base from V and 6 from J, leaving 16 bases between them.

In this sample, this clone turned up once. The chain recombines TRBV6-1 with TRBJ2-1; D gene ambiguous. The germline V gene encodes CDR1 MNHNS and CDR2 SASEGT. The CDR3 consists of 19 residues. The V end was cut by 0 bases, the J end by 1 base, with 19 bases between. The CDR3 sequence is CASSEARTATPYSYNEQFF. CDR3 in DNA: TGTGCCAGCAGTGAAGCTCGTACAGCAACTCCCTATTCCTACAATGAGCAGTTCTTC.

V usage is TRBV6-1 and J usage is TRBJ1-1; no reliable D call. The CDR3 consists of 13 residues. V lost 7 bases and J lost 4, with 13 bases in between. Germline-derived CDR1 and CDR2 are MNHNS and SASEGT. This CDR3 reads CASTGLLGTEAFF. The CDR3 DNA is TGTGCCAGCACGGGCCTCTTGGGCACTGAAGCTTTCTTT.

This clone was detected only once. The rearrangement joins TRBV2 to TRBJ2-7, with 7 positions matching TRBD1. CDR3 length: 14 residues. The J segment lost 7 bases and the V segment lost 4 bases, leaving 10 bases of the junction unmatched. Per germline, CDR1 SNHLY and CDR2 FYNNEI. The chain's CDR3 is CASSVIGGLGEQYF. CDR3 sequence (DNA): TGTGCCAGCAGTGTTATAGGGGGCTTGGGTGAGCAGTACTTC.

This clone is medium-sized within its sample. The rearrangement uses TRBV6-4 and TRBJ2-1, with 8 bases fitting TRBD1. Germline V CDR1 and CDR2: MRHNA, SNTAGT. The junction had 1 base not matched to a gene; V was cut back by 0 bases and J by 3 bases. CDR3 length: 15 amino acids. CDR3 bases: TGTGCCAGCAGTGACTCCACAGGGGGCTACAATGAGCAGTTCTTC. Protein sequence: CASSDSTGGYNEQFF.

The gene calls are TRBV27 and TRBJ1-2; D is possibly TRBD1 (5 bases). The germline V gene encodes CDR1 MNHEY and CDR2 SMNVEV (reference sequence). With 3 bases removed from V and 1 base from J, the gap between germline ends came to 9 bases. There are 14 residues in the CDR3. The CDR3: CASSLAGFNYGYTF. The CDR3 DNA follows: TGTGCCAGCAGTTTGGCAGGGTTTAACTATGGCTACACCTTC.

J is TRBJ2-5 and V is TRBV7-9; 8 bases match TRBD1. V lost 5 bases and J lost 5; bases outside the gene matches: 7. The CDR3 is made up of 14 amino acids. Germline V gives CDR1 SEHNR, CDR2 FQNEAQ (reference sequence). The CDR3 DNA reads TGTGCCAGCAGCCCCGCCCGGGACAGGGAGACCCAGTACTTC. Translation gives CASSPARDRETQYF.

This chain links TRBV4-2 with TRBJ2-7; D perhaps matches TRBD2 (5 bases). The CDR3 has 17 residues. Trimming removed 0 bases from V and 0 bases from J, with 15 bases in between. Germline-derived CDR1 and CDR2 are LGHNA and YNFKEQ. The DNA for the CDR3 is TGTGCCAGCAGCCAAGATCGGGTGGGAGACCGCTCCTACGAGCAGTACTTC. Translation gives CASSQDRVGDRSYEQYF.